The following is a TCR beta chain sequence with its context. Trimming pared 3 bases from V and 0 bases from J, leaving 11 bases between. The CDR3 runs 15 residues. CDR1 and CDR2 (germline): SGHRS, YFSETQ. The sample originates from a study of cytomegalovirus exposure and HLA in healthy donors. The PCR used 60 Vbeta and 13 Jbeta primers. The protocol was immunoSEQ multiplex PCR, while the TCRdb copy is restricted to in-frame clones and leaves out a portion. The sample has roughly 100,000 clones; around 60% are singletons. The TCR sequence derives from a woman aged 50 to 65 in good health and CMV-seronegative. The sequencing sample was made of PBMCs. This chain uses TRBV5-1 with TRBJ2-3, with D maybe TRBD2 (6 bases). The CDR3 sequence is CASSSSVTSTDTQYF. For the CDR3, the DNA is TGCGCCAGCAGCTCTAGCGTTACTAGCACAGATACGCAGTATTTT.